This entry features one TCR beta chain sequence. Its cognate antigen is unknown. Some clones are missing from TCRdb's copy, which holds only in-frame ones; the method was immunoSEQ multiplex PCR. The table records roughly 2.2 million clones, 85% to 95% of them present only once. These data originate in a study of shared clonotypes between healthy human individuals. Study-wide results and limits: A small donor pool kept down the genetic and exposure-history diversity that was represented. Approximately 5.4% of naive CD4 clonotypes were common to four donors.

The CDR3 loop spans 13 amino acids. From germline, CDR1 is SNHLY and CDR2 FYNNEI. The ends were cut back, 6 bases at V and 0 bases at J, with 8 bases in the middle. Caucasian adults residing in Nashville, Tennessee made up all the donors. The chain combines TRBV2 with TRBJ1-2; D may be TRBD1 (5 bases). The source of this sequence is a man aged 18 to 35 in good health. Some clones in this sample may be carry-over from other donors' samples. Sequencing input: naive CD4+ T cells from PBMCs. The subset here: CD45RA+ positively selected. The CDR3 DNA follows: TGTGCCAGCAGGGGACGGTCTAACTATGGCTACACCTTC. It translates to CASRGRSNYGYTF.